One sample yielded the 3 T cell receptor beta chains listed below, sequenced in a study of blood T cell repertoires in COVID-19. Produced via immunoSEQ multiplex PCR; TCRdb's table is partial and in-frame only. The sample lists roughly 120,000 clones; 65% to 80% were seen once. Sequenced sample: peripheral blood. The receptors stem from a woman in her sixties or seventies with acute or convalescent COVID-19.

This rearrangement joins TRBV3-1 (or the pseudogene TRBV3-2) to TRBJ1-2; 7 bases fit TRBD1. J lost 4 bases, V lost 4 bases, and 6 bases had no gene match. The CDR3 runs 14 residues. Germline CDR1 reads LGHDT; CDR2 reads YNNKEL (reference sequence). In nucleotides, the CDR3 is TGTGCCAGCAGCCCAGGACAGGCCGGCTATGGCTACACCTTC. Its protein is CASSPGQAGYGYTF.

This chain links TRBV10-1 with TRBJ2-1; weak D call: TRBD1 (6 bases). Germline CDR1 is WNHNN and CDR2 is SYGVQD (reference sequence). CDR3 length: 12 amino acids. V was shortened by 4 bases and J by 10 bases, with 11 bases between the two germline ends. CDR3 nucleotide sequence: TGCGCCAGCAGTGGGGAACAGGGCGAGCAGTTCTTC. It encodes CASSGEQGEQFF.

This chain connects TRBV6-1 to TRBJ1-6; 7 bases align to TRBD1. Losses at the gene ends were 1 base for V and 15 bases for J; bases not matched to a gene: 3. Germline loops: CDR1 MNHNS, CDR2 SASEGT. The CDR3 is 12 amino acids. The DNA of the CDR3 is TGTGCCAGCAGTGAAGGGTGGGACAGCCTCCACTTT. Protein product: CASSEGWDSLHF.